This T cell receptor beta chain was sequenced for a study of T-cell memory formation after mild COVID-19. With constant-segment primers, 5'RACE yielded cDNA libraries of TCR alpha and TCR beta that carried sample barcodes and UMIs. Each CDR3 protein is one row after TCRdb ran MiXCR on the 5' RACE reads. The table records approximately 560,000 distinct CDR3 sequences, around 15% of them present only once. The CDR3 totals 17 residues. Trimming cost V 4 bases and J 0 bases; bases outside gene matches: 4. Germline V gene sequence: CDR1 SGDLS, CDR2 YYNGEE. Study-wide points: The finding that pre-infection memory included some responding clones suggested that cross-reactive memory joined. Day 15 to 85 contracting clones showed balanced CD4/CD8; later expanders leaned CD4+. Clones which contracted sat mainly in CM and EM if CD4+, and in EMRA if CD8+.

This clonotype showed up just a few times. Its cognate antigen is unknown. This sequence joins TRBV9 and TRBJ2-7, with 16 bases lining up with TRBD2. Specimen: PBMCs or a T cell subset sorted from them (not recorded which). This sequence was found in an adult woman who had mild COVID-19 (a few samples of this study predate the infection). Cell type and time point are not known. CDR3 sequence (DNA): TGTGCCAGCAGCCCGGGACTAGCGGGAGGGGTCTCCTACGAGCAGTACTTC. Translating gives CASSPGLAGGVSYEQYF.